Listed here are 18 T cell receptor beta chains from one sample, sequenced in a study of CD8+ T cells in alopecia areata. Extracted from the samples, RNA was reverse transcribed into cDNA to serve as the sequencing template. Method: immunoSEQ multiplex PCR; TCRdb's copy keeps in-frame clones and lacks some. The data show fewer than 250,000 clones, roughly two fifths seen once. The treatment was: oral pan-JAK inhibitor, 5-10 mg twice daily. The sequenced sample was CD4+ T cells sorted from blood, obtained between weeks 30 and 35, from a patient treated with tofacitinib. The receptors stem from a human donor with alopecia areata.

This clone showed up just a few times. V and J are TRBV5-1 and TRBJ2-3, with 11 bases lining up with TRBD2. V lost 6 bases, J lost 6 bases, and 12 bases stayed unmatched. CDR1 SGHRS and CDR2 YFSETQ come from the germline V gene. The CDR3 is 16 amino acids. The CDR3 coding sequence is TGCGCCAGCACCGGACTAGCGGGTTCCTCGCAGGATACGCAGTATTTT. This sequence encodes CASTGLAGSSQDTQYF.

This chain joins TRBV30 and TRBJ2-1; the D is unclear. Looked up from germline, CDR1 is GTSNPN and CDR2 is SVGIG (reference sequence). The CDR3 spans 11 residues. Trimming removed 0 bases at V and 12 bases at J, with 9 bases between. The CDR3 reads CAWSVRSGQFF. Here the CDR3 DNA reads TGTGCCTGGAGTGTGCGCTCAGGGCAGTTCTTC.

This clone occurred a few times. The genes are TRBV9 and TRBJ2-2; 7 bases line up with TRBD1. The CDR3 totals 14 residues. The germline V gene encodes CDR1 SGDLS and CDR2 YYNGEE. V shed 2 bases, J shed 7 bases, and the junction held 5 bases outside the gene matches. This CDR3 reads CASSVKGANGELFF. CDR3 nucleotide sequence: TGTGCCAGCAGCGTGAAGGGGGCAAACGGGGAGCTGTTTTTT.

This clone was recorded a few times. This rearrangement joins TRBV5-1 to TRBJ2-7; TRBD2 matches 7 bases. The CDR3 has 15 residues. Germline values: CDR1 SGHRS, CDR2 YFSETQ. Trimming removed 0 bases from V and 7 bases from J; junction bases left unmatched: 10. CDR3 nucleotide sequence: TGCGCCAGCAGCTTGGCCGCGGGAGCGGTCAATGAGCAGTACTTC. It yields the protein CASSLAAGAVNEQYF.

Notes on this clone: Distinct nucleotide sequences in the sample also encode this CDR3. The chain recombines TRBV29-1 with TRBJ2-4; weak D call: TRBD2 (6 bases). The CDR3 runs 12 residues. Germline V gene sequence: CDR1 SQVTM, CDR2 ANQGSEA. CDR3 loop: CSVWEVKNIQYF. Written as DNA, the CDR3 is TGCAGTGTGTGGGAGGTCAAAAACATTCAGTACTTC.

The chain recombines TRBV5-4 with TRBJ2-6; 13 bases map to TRBD2. The CDR3 is made up of 16 amino acids. Germline assignment: CDR1 SGHNT and CDR2 YYREEE (reference sequence). V trimming: 5 bases; J trimming: 9 bases; junction bases outside the gene matches: 8. DNA for the CDR3: TGTGCCAGCAGTTTTGGACTAGCGGGAGACGTCAACGTCCTGACTTTC. It translates to CASSFGLAGDVNVLTF.

The chain has TRBV30 and TRBJ1-1; no clear D. Trimming stripped 2 bases from V and 1 base from J, with 5 bases between. CDR1 and CDR2 (germline): GTSNPN, SVGIG (reference sequence). The CDR3 is 12 residues long. In nucleotides, the CDR3 is TGTGCCTGGAGTCACACGAACACTGAAGCTTTCTTT. This translates into CAWSHTNTEAFF.

Points on this clone: At one end the junction does not follow the germline gene, possibly because of a read error. This rearrangement joins TRBV6-1 to TRBJ2-1; TRBD2 agrees at 7 bases. Germline CDR1 and CDR2: MNHNS and SASEGT. This CDR3 region has 15 residues. The CDR3 is CASSDASGSYSEQFF. In DNA, the CDR3 is TGTGCCAGCAGTGACGCTAGCGGCTCCTACAGTGAGCAGTTCTTC.

This clone has just a few counts. This chain uses TRBV30 with TRBJ1-1, with 7 nucleotides matching TRBD1. CDR3 length: 11 amino acids. In germline, CDR1 is GTSNPN, CDR2 SVGIG (reference sequence). Germline trimming cut 5 bases from V and 5 bases from J; bases unmatched to any gene: 2. The DNA for the CDR3 is TGTGCCTGGGCAGGGGGTACTGAAGCTTTCTTT. It is translated as CAWAGGTEAFF.

The chain has TRBV5-4 and TRBJ1-2; 8 bases fit TRBD1. This CDR3 has 15 amino acids. Looked up from germline, CDR1 is SGHNT and CDR2 is YYREEE (reference sequence). V trimming: 2 bases; J trimming: 5 bases; junction bases outside the gene matches: 8. CDR3 in amino acids: CASSFSDRGAYGYTF. The CDR3 region has the DNA TGTGCCAGCAGCTTCAGCGACAGGGGAGCGTATGGCTACACCTTC.

This sequence joins TRBV11-2 and TRBJ1-4; D ambiguous. The CDR3 length is 13 residues. V lost 1 base to trimming and J lost 8 bases, with 8 bases between them. CDR1 SGHAT and CDR2 FQNNGV come from the germline V gene. The CDR3 nucleotides read TGTGCCAGCAGCTTAGCAGGACGGGAAAAACTGTTTTTT. Translating gives CASSLAGREKLFF.

This clone was seen a few times. The chain has TRBV6-5 and TRBJ1-2; unclear D gene. This CDR3 has 14 residues. V lost 2 bases to trimming and J lost 4 bases, with 11 bases between them. Germline assignment: CDR1 MNHEY and CDR2 SVGAGI. CDR3 nucleotides: TGTGCCAGCAGTTACACCCAGACTACCTATGGCTACACCTTC. Its protein product is CASSYTQTTYGYTF.

The table lists this clone with a few counts. The V and J genes are TRBV6-5 and TRBJ1-2; D not certain. Germline V lookup: CDR1 MNHEY, CDR2 SVGAGI. Deletions cut 5 bases from V and 10 bases from J, with 20 bases between. This CDR3 region has 14 residues. The CDR3 loop reads CASSTSWTSLDYTF. The CDR3 DNA reads as TGTGCCAGCAGTACCTCCTGGACCTCGTTAGACTACACCTTC.

This clone was counted only a few times. The chain joins TRBV5-1 to TRBJ1-1, with D maybe TRBD1 (5 bases). V lost 0 bases and J lost 10, with 13 bases in between. There are 13 residues in the CDR3. Germline CDR1 is SGHRS and CDR2 is YFSETQ. This CDR3 is CASSLDRPQGAFF. The CDR3 bases are TGCGCCAGCAGCTTGGACAGGCCCCAGGGAGCTTTCTTT.

The chain has TRBV7-9 and TRBJ2-1, with D possibly matching TRBD2 (5 bases). CDR3 length: 15 residues. Trimming cost V 5 bases and J 8 bases, with 19 bases left between them. CDR1 is SEHNR and CDR2 is FQNEAQ in the germline V gene (reference sequence). The DNA of the CDR3 is TGTGCCAGCAGCCTCTATATGGGAGATACCGATGAGCAGTTCTTC. Translating it yields CASSLYMGDTDEQFF. Supplemented by reference TRBV7-9 and TRBJ2-1, the full variable domain reads DTGVSQNPRHKITKRGQNVTFRCDPISEHNRLYWYRQTLGQGPEFLTYFQNEAQLEKSRLLSDRFSAERPKGSFSTLEIQRTEQGDSAMYLCASSLYMGDTDEQFFGPGTRLTVL.

This clone has more than one count but fewer than ten. CDR3 protein: CAWGQGTNQPQHF. CDR3 bases: TGTGCCTGGGGACAGGGGACCAATCAGCCCCAGCATTTT. The chain is built from TRBV30 and TRBJ1-5; 9 positions match TRBD1. After removal of 5 bases from V and 3 bases from J, the junction contained 2 bases not matched to a gene. Per the germline V gene, CDR1 is GTSNPN and CDR2 is SVGIG (reference sequence). The CDR3 length is 13 residues.

This clone was counted a few times. The chain uses TRBV13 and TRBJ2-7; 11 bases are shared with TRBD1. Per the germline V gene, CDR1 is PRHDT and CDR2 is FYEKMQ (reference sequence). The CDR3 is 16 residues long. Trimming cost V 4 bases and J 1 base; bases outside gene matches: 6. The CDR3 spells CASSSTGTGGSYEQYF. The CDR3 coding sequence is TGTGCCAGCAGCTCGACCGGGACAGGGGGATCCTACGAGCAGTACTTC.

This clone has a single count. This rearrangement joins TRBV9 to TRBJ2-5; 15 nucleotides line up with TRBD2. V trimming: 4 bases; J trimming: 7 bases; junction bases outside the gene matches: 8. Per the germline V gene, CDR1 is SGDLS and CDR2 is YYNGEE. The CDR3 has 16 residues. In DNA form, the CDR3 reads TGTGCCAGCAGCAAGGGACTAGCGGGAGGATCGGGGACCCAGTACTTC. Amino acid sequence: CASSKGLAGGSGTQYF.